This T cell receptor (beta chain) was profiled in a study of radiation and T cells in renal cell carcinoma. Sequencing used immunoSEQ multiplex PCR; TCRdb keeps in-frame clones, though not all of them. In the table there are fewer than 55,000 clones, 75% to 85% of which are singletons. Findings and limits, study-wide: Pretreatment tumor biopsies were lacking, so baseline clonotypes are unknown.

Concerning this clone itself: The antigen remains unidentified.

Indicated time point: blood 2 weeks post-SBRT. Treatment specified: 15 Gy SBRT to primary tumor, nephrectomy 4 weeks later. Trimming stripped 0 bases from V and 8 bases from J, with 22 bases between. The CDR3 consists of 17 residues. Germline CDR1 reads MRHNA; CDR2 reads SNTAGT. The TCR was taken from an older woman with renal cell carcinoma. The chain combines TRBV6-4 with TRBJ1-2; D ambiguous. The sequenced sample was blood, obtained from a patient whose treatment included radiotherapy and nephrectomy. CDR3 residues: CASSDSPLRGPGRGYTF. The CDR3 bases are TGTGCCAGCAGTGACTCACCCCTACGTGGACCTGGGCGAGGCTACACCTTC.